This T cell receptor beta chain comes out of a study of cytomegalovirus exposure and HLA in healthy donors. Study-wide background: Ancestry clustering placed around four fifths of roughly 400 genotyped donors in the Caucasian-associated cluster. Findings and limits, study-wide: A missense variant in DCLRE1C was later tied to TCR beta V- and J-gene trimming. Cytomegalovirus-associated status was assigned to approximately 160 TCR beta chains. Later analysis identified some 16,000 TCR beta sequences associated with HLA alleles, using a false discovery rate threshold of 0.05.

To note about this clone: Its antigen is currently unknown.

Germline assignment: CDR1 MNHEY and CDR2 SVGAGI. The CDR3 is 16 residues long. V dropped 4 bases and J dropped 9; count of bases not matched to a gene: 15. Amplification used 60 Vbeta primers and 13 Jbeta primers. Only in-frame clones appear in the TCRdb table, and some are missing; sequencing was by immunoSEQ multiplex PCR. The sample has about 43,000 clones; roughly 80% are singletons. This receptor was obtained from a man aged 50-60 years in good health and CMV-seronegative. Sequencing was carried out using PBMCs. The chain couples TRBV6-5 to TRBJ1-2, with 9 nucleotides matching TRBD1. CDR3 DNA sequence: TGTGCCAGCAGTTCCTTACCGGGACAGGGTGCCCAGAGCTACACCTTC. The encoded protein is CASSSLPGQGAQSYTF.